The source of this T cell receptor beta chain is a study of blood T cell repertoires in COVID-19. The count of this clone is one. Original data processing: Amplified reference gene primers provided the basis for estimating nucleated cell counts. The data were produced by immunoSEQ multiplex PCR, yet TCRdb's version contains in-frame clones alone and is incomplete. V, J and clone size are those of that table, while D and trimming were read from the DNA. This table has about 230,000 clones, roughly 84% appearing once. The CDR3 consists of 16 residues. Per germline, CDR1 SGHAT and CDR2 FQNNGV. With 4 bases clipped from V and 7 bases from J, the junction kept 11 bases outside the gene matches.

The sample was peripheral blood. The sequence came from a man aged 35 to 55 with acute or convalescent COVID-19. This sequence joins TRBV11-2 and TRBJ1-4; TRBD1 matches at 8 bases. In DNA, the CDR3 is TGTGCCAGCAGCTCGGACAGGGCCTCGGTGGGTGAAAAACTGTTTTTT. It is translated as CASSSDRASVGEKLFF.